Sequencing of this T cell receptor (beta chain) was carried out in a study of OX40 agonist ivuxolimab in advanced cancers. About the study: Prior therapy, whether anti-PD-1, anti-PD-L1 or anti-CTLA-4, was allowed, and about 39% had some. Partial responses were achieved by three patients, one with hepatocellular carcinoma and two with cutaneous melanoma.

Study-level results: The study found that CD8+ T cells averaged more expanded clones than CD4+.

In the case of this clone: Its antigen is not known.

Germline V gene sequence: CDR1 SGHRS, CDR2 YFSETQ. The CDR3 is 15 amino acids. V trimming: 8 bases; J trimming: 6 bases; junction bases outside the gene matches: 11. Here immunoSEQ multiplex PCR was the method, and the copy in TCRdb shows in-frame clones only, minus some. The sample has tens of thousands of clones, roughly 89% seen once. The sample here was CD4+ or CD8+ T cells sorted from blood, taken in a trial of the OX40 agonist ivuxolimab. This clonotype was obtained from an adult with an advanced solid tumor such as melanoma, head and neck, liver or kidney cancer. The rearrangement joins TRBV5-1 to TRBJ2-2; 9 positions agree with TRBD2. This CDR3 is CASSPGLAVSGELFF. The CDR3 region has the DNA TGCGCCAGTTCCCCGGGACTAGCTGTCTCCGGGGAGCTGTTTTTT.